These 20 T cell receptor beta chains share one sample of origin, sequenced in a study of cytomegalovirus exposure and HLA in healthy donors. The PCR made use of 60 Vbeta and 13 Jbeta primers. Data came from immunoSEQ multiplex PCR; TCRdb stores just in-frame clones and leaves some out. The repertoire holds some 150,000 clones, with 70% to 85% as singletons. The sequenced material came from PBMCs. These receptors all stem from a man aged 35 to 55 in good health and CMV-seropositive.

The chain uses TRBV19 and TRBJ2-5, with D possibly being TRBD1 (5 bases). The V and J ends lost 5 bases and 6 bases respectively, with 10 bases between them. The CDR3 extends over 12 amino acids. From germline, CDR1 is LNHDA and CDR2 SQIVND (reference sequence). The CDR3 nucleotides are TGTGCCAGTAGTCAGCAGGGTAAGACCCAGTACTTC. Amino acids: CASSQQGKTQYF.

This chain's CDR3 is CASSTGESWNSPLHF. The CDR3 DNA reads as TGTGCCAGTAGTACAGGGGAATCTTGGAATTCACCCCTCCACTTT. This sequence joins TRBV19 and TRBJ1-6, with D possibly matching TRBD1 (6 bases). The V end lost 4 bases, the J end lost 7 bases, and 14 bases lay between the germline ends. Germline CDR1 and CDR2: LNHDA and SQIVND (reference sequence). There are 15 residues in the CDR3.

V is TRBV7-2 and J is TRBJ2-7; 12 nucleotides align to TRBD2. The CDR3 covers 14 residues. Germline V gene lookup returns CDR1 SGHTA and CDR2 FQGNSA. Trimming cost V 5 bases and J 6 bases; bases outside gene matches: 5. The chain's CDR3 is CASSPRTSGAEQYF. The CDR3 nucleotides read TGTGCCAGCAGCCCAAGGACTAGCGGGGCCGAGCAGTACTTC.

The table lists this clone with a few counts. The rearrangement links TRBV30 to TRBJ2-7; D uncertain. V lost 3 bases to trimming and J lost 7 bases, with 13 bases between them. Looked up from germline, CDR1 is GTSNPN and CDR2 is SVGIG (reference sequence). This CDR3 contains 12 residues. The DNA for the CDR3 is TGTGCCTGGAGCCTACTTTCTAGAGAGCAGTACTTC. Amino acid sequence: CAWSLLSREQYF.

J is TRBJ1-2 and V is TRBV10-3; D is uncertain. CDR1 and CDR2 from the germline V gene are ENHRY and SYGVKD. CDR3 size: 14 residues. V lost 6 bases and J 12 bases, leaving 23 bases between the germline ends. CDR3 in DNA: TGTGCCATCAGGGACGGAGGGTGGGCGGATTCAGACACCTTC. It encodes CAIRDGGWADSDTF.

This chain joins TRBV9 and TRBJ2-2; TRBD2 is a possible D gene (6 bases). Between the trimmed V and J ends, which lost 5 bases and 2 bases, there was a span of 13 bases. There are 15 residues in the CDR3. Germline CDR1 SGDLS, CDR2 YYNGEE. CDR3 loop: CASRERLDNTGELFF. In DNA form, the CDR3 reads TGTGCCAGCAGGGAAAGACTAGACAACACCGGGGAGCTGTTTTTT.

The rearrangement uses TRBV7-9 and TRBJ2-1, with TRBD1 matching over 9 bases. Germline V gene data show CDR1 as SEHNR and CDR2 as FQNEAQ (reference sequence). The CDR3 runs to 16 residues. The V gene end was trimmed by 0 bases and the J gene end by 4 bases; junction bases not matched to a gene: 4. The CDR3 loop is CASSLAPGQGYNEQFF. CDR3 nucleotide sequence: TGTGCCAGCAGCTTAGCCCCGGGACAGGGATACAATGAGCAGTTCTTC. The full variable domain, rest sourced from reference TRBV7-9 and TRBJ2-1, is DTGVSQNPRHKITKRGQNVTFRCDPISEHNRLYWYRQTLGQGPEFLTYFQNEAQLEKSRLLSDRFSAERPKGSFSTLEIQRTEQGDSAMYLCASSLAPGQGYNEQFFGPGTRLTVL.

CDR3 loop: CASSSRTASGNTIYF. The CDR3 coding sequence is TGTGCCAGCAGCTCCAGGACAGCCAGTGGAAACACCATATATTTT. J is TRBJ1-3 and V is TRBV7-2, with a weak D call TRBD1 (6 bases). V was trimmed by 4 bases and J by 3 bases, leaving 13 bases between them. This CDR3 is built from 15 residues. The germline V gene encodes CDR1 SGHTA and CDR2 FQGNSA.

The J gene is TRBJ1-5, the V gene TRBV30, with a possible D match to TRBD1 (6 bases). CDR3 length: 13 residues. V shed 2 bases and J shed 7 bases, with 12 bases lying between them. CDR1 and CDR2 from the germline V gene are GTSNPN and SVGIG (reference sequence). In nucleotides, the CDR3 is TGTGCCTGGAGTTGGCAGGGGTTACAGCCCCAGCATTTT. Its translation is CAWSWQGLQPQHF. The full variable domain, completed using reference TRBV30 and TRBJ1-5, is SQTIHQWPATLVQPVGSPLSLECTVEGTSNPNLYWYRQAAGRGLQLLFYSVGIGQISSEVPQNLSASRPQDRQFILSSKKLLLSDSGFYLCAWSWQGLQPQHFGDGTRLSIL.

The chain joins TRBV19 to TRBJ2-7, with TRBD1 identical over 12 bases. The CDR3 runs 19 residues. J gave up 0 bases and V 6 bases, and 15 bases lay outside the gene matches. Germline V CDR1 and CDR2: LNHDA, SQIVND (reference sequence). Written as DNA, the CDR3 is TGTGCCAGTAGCATTAAAGGGACAGGGGGCTATTTTAGCTCCTACGAGCAGTACTTC. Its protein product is CASSIKGTGGYFSSYEQYF.

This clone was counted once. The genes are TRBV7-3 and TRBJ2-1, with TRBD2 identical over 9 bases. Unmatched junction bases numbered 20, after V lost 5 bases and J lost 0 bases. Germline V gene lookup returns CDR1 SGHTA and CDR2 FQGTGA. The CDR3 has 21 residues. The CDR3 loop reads CASSPSPLGTSSFSSYNEQFF. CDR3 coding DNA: TGTGCCAGCAGCCCCTCCCCATTGGGGACTAGCTCCTTTAGCTCCTACAATGAGCAGTTCTTC.

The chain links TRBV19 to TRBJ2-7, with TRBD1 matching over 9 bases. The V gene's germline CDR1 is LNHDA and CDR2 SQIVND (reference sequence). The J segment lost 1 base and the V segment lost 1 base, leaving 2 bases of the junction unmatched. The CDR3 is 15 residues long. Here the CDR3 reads CASSIAGTGSYEQYF. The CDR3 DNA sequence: TGTGCCAGTAGTATAGCCGGGACAGGGTCCTACGAGCAGTACTTC.

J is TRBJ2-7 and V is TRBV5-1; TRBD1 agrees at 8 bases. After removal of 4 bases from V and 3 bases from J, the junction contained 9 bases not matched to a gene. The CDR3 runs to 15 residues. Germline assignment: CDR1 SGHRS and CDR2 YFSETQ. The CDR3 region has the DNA TGCGCCAGCAGCCTTCAGGGGGCCCCCTACTACGAGCAGTACTTC. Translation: CASSLQGAPYYEQYF.

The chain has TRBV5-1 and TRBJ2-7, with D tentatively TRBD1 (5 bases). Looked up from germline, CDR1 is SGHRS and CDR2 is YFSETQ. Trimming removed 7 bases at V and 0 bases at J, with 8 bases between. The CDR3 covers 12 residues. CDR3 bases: TGCGCCAGCGGAAGGGGCTCCTACGAGCAGTACTTC. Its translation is CASGRGSYEQYF. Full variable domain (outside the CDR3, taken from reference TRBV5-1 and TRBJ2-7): KAGVTQTPRYLIKTRGQQVTLSCSPISGHRSVSWYQQTPGQGLQFLFEYFSETQRNKGNFPGRFSGRQFSNSRSEMNVSTLELGDSALYLCASGRGSYEQYFGPGTRLTVT.

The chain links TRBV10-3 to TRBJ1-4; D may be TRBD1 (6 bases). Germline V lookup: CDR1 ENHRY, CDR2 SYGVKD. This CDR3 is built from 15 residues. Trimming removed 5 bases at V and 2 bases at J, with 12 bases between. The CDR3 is CAISRQGSTNEKLFF. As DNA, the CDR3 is TGTGCCATCAGTCGCCAGGGGTCGACTAATGAAAAACTGTTTTTT.

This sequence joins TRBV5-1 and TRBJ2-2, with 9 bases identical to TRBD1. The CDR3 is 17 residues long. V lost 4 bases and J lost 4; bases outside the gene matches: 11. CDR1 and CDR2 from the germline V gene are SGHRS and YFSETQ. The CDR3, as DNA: TGCGCCAGCAGCCCTTCCCCGGGACAGGGTGGCACCGGGGAGCTGTTTTTT. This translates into CASSPSPGQGGTGELFF.

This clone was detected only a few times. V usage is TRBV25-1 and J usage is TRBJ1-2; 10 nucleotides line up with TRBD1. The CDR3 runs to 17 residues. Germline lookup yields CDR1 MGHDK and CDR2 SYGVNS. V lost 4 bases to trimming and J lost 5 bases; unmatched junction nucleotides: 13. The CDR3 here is CASSAYKWDRGVYGYTF. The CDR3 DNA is TGTGCCAGCAGTGCTTACAAGTGGGACAGGGGTGTTTATGGCTACACCTTC.

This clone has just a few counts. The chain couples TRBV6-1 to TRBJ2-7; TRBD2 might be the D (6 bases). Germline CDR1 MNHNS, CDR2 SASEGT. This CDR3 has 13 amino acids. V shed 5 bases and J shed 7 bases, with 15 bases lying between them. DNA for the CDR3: TGTGCCAGCAGTATGCGGGACCGCCGGGAGCAGTACTTC. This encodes CASSMRDRREQYF.

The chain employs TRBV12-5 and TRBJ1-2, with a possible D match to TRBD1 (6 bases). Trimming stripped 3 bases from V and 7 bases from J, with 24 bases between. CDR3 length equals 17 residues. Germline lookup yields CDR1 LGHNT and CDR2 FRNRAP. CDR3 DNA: TGTGCTAGTGGTTTATCAGGGGCGAACTCGGTTGAAGGTGGCTACACCTTC. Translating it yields CASGLSGANSVEGGYTF.

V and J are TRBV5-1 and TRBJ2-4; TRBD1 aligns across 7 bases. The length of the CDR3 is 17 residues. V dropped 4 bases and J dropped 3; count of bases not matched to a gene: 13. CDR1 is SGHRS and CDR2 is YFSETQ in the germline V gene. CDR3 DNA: TGCGCCAGCAGCCCGACCCAAGACAGGGCGGGCAAAAACATTCAGTACTTC. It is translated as CASSPTQDRAGKNIQYF.